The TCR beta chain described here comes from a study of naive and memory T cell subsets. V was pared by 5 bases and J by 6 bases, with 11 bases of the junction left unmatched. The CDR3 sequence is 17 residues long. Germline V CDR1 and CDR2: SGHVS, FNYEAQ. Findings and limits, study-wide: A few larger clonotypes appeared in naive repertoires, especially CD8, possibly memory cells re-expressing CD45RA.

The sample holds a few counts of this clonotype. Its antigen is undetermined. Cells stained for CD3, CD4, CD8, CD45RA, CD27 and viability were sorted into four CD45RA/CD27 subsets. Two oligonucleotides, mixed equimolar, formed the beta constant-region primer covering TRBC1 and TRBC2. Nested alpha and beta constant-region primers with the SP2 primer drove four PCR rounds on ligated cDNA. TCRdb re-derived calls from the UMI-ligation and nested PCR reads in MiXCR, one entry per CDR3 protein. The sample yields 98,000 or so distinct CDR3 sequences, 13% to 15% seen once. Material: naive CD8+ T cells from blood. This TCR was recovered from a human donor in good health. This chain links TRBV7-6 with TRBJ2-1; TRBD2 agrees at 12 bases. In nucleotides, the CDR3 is TGTGCCAGCAGCCGGACTAGCGGGAACAGAGGGCTCAATGAGCAGTTCTTC. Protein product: CASSRTSGNRGLNEQFF.